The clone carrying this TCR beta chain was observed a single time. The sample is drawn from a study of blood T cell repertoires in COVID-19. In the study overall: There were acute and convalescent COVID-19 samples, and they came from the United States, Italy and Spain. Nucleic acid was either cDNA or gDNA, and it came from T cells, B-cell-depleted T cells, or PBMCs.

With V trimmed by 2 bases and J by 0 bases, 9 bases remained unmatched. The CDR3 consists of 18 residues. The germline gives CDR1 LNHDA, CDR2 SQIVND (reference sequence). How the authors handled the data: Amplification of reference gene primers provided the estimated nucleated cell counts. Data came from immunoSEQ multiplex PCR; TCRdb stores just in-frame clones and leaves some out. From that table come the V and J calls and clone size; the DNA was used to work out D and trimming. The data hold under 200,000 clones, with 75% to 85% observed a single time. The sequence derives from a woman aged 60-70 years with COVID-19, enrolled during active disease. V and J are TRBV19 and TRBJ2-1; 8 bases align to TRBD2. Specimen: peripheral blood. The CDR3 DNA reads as TGTGCCAGTAGTATACTAGCGGGTTCCCAGAGCTCCTACAATGAGCAGTTCTTC. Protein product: CASSILAGSQSSYNEQFF.